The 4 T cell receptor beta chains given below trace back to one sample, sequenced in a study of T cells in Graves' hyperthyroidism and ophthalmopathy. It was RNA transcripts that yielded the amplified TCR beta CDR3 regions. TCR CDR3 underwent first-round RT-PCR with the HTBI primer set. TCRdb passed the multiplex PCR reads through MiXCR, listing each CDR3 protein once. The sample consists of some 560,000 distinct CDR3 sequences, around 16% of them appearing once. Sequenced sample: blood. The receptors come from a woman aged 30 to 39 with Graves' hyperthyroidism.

The CDR3 is CASSKGNEYEQYF. In DNA form, the CDR3 reads TGCGCCAGCAGCAAGGGAAATGAATACGAGCAGTACTTC. This chain links TRBV5-1 with TRBJ2-7; D is uncertain. The CDR3 is 13 residues long. The ends were cut back, 4 bases at V and 4 bases at J, with 12 bases in the middle. Germline values: CDR1 SGHRS, CDR2 YFSETQ.

CDR3 loop: CASRMGHPTNEQFF. The CDR3, as DNA: TGTGCCAGCAGAATGGGACACCCCACCAATGAGCAGTTCTTC. The chain carries TRBV28 and TRBJ2-1, with a possible D match to TRBD1 (6 bases). This CDR3 has 14 residues. The V end was cut by 6 bases, the J end by 6 bases, with 15 bases between. Germline assignment: CDR1 MDHEN and CDR2 SYDVKM.

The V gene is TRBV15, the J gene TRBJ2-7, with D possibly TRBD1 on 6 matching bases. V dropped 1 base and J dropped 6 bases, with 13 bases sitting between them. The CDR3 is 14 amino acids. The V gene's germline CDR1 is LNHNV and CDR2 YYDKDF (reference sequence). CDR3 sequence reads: CATSRGPGQSEQYF. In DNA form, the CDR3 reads TGTGCCACCAGCAGAGGTCCCGGACAGTCCGAGCAGTACTTC.

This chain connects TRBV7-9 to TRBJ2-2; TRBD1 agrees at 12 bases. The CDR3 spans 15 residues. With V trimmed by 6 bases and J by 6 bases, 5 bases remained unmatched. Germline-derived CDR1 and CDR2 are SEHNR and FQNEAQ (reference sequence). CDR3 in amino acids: CASSPGQGASGELFF. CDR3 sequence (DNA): TGTGCCAGCAGTCCGGGACAGGGGGCTTCCGGGGAGCTGTTTTTT.